These 6 T cell receptor beta chains came from one sample sequenced in a study of glioma-infiltrating T cells after dendritic cell vaccination. TCRdb's table, derived via immunoSEQ multiplex PCR, lists solely in-frame clones and lacks some. The sample consists of roughly 98,000 clones, 80% to 90% of them appearing once. The starting material was blood, obtained before dendritic cell vaccination. These receptors were collected from a human donor with glioblastoma.

The chain links TRBV6-5 to TRBJ2-7; 9 bases agree with TRBD1. Germline V gives CDR1 MNHEY, CDR2 SVGAGI. The V and J ends lost 0 bases and 3 bases, in that order; junction bases with no gene match: 6. The CDR3 has 16 amino acids. CDR3 nucleotides: TGTGCCAGCAGTTACTCGGGACAGGGAATGATCTACGAGCAGTACTTC. Its protein product is CASSYSGQGMIYEQYF.

This chain links TRBV2 with TRBJ2-7; D may be TRBD1 (6 bases). Trimming took 6 bases from V and 9 from J, leaving 9 bases between them. The CDR3 contains 10 residues. CDR1 and CDR2 from the germline V gene are SNHLY and FYNNEI. In nucleotides, the CDR3 is TGTGCCAGCAGAGGGGGATGGCAGTACTTC. Translated, it gives CASRGGWQYF.

The gene calls are TRBV13 and TRBJ1-1, with D uncertain. Germline V lookup: CDR1 PRHDT, CDR2 FYEKMQ (reference sequence). The CDR3 totals 13 residues. Trimming removed 0 bases from V and 2 bases from J, with 4 bases in between. CDR3 loop: CASSLGSNTEAFF. CDR3 in DNA: TGTGCCAGCAGCTTAGGGAGTAACACTGAAGCTTTCTTT.

This chain links TRBV27 with TRBJ2-7; possibly TRBD1 for D (6 bases). This CDR3 is built from 15 residues. The germline V gene has CDR1 MNHEY and CDR2 SMNVEV (reference sequence). V dropped 5 bases and J dropped 3 bases, with 17 bases sitting between them. The CDR3 DNA follows: TGTGCCAGCAGTCCTCCTCCGACAGGTATCTACGAGCAGTACTTC. Its translation is CASSPPPTGIYEQYF.

The rearrangement uses TRBV27 and TRBJ2-1, with a weak D call TRBD1 (5 bases). Germline V lookup: CDR1 MNHEY, CDR2 SMNVEV (reference sequence). The CDR3 has 15 amino acids. Trimming took 3 bases from V and 4 from J, leaving 13 bases between them. The CDR3: CASSLVVRGYNEQFF. CDR3 coding DNA: TGTGCCAGCAGTTTGGTGGTAAGGGGTTACAATGAGCAGTTCTTC.

The V call is TRBV5-1, the J call TRBJ1-2; D is ambiguous. This CDR3 contains 13 residues. Germline V gene lookup returns CDR1 SGHRS and CDR2 YFSETQ. V lost 1 base to trimming and J lost 0 bases, with 4 bases between them. This CDR3 reads CASSLTTNYGYTF. The CDR3 DNA sequence: TGCGCCAGCAGCTTGACAACTAACTATGGCTACACCTTC.